Below are 12 T cell receptor beta chains sequenced from a single sample in a study of radiotherapy plus CTLA-4 blockade in lung cancer. Profiled with immunoSEQ multiplex PCR; TCRdb holds only in-frame clones, not every one. The data contain around 110,000 clones, about 90% of them singletons. This specimen consisted of peripheral blood, obtained from a patient treated with radiotherapy plus ipilimumab. These receptors all come from a human donor with non-small cell lung cancer that progressed on radiotherapy plus ipilimumab.

The chain carries TRBV2 and TRBJ1-5, with D perhaps TRBD1 (6 bases). This CDR3 region has 13 residues. CDR1 and CDR2 (germline): SNHLY, FYNNEI. Deletions cut 7 bases from V and 7 bases from J, with 14 bases between. CDR3 amino acids: CASNRVRGQPQHF. The CDR3 DNA reads TGTGCCAGCAATAGAGTCAGGGGCCAGCCCCAGCATTTT.

This sequence joins TRBV27 and TRBJ2-3; 9 bases align to TRBD1. The germline gives CDR1 MNHEY, CDR2 SMNVEV (reference sequence). V trimming: 5 bases; J trimming: 3 bases; junction bases outside the gene matches: 6. The CDR3 sequence is 15 residues long. The CDR3 here is CASSQLGQGTDTQYF. The CDR3 DNA is TGTGCCAGCAGTCAACTGGGACAGGGTACAGATACGCAGTATTTT.

This clone was seen just once. The rearrangement joins TRBV2 to TRBJ1-3; no reliable D call. Germline CDR1 reads SNHLY; CDR2 reads FYNNEI. V shed 7 bases and J shed 0 bases, with 10 bases lying between them. The length of the CDR3 is 14 residues. CDR3 loop: CASTVGFSGNTIYF. The CDR3 bases are TGTGCCAGCACAGTGGGTTTCTCTGGAAACACCATATATTTT.

The chain uses TRBV7-9 and TRBJ2-2, with D unresolved. The CDR3 covers 12 residues. The germline V gene encodes CDR1 SEHNR and CDR2 FQNEAQ (reference sequence). Trimming pared 7 bases from V and 1 base from J, leaving 4 bases between. The CDR3 DNA reads TGTGCCAGCATCCGGAACACCGGGGAGCTGTTTTTT. Translating it yields CASIRNTGELFF. The full variable domain, in which reference TRBV7-9 and TRBJ2-2 provide the parts outside the CDR3, is DTGVSQNPRHKITKRGQNVTFRCDPISEHNRLYWYRQTLGQGPEFLTYFQNEAQLEKSRLLSDRFSAERPKGSFSTLEIQRTEQGDSAMYLCASIRNTGELFFGEGSRLTVL.

J is TRBJ2-7 and V is TRBV5-1, with D unclear. The CDR3 has 14 amino acids. CDR1 SGHRS and CDR2 YFSETQ come from the germline V gene. Deletions cut 0 bases from V and 5 bases from J, with 12 bases between. The CDR3 sequence is CASSLEYFGDEQYF. For the CDR3, the DNA is TGCGCCAGCAGCTTGGAGTATTTTGGTGACGAGCAGTACTTC.

The rearrangement joins TRBV27 to TRBJ2-2; D remains unclear. The CDR3 extends over 15 amino acids. V shed 2 bases and J shed 7 bases, with 14 bases lying between them. Germline V gives CDR1 MNHEY, CDR2 SMNVEV (reference sequence). The chain's CDR3 is CASSLRRPLVGELFF. CDR3 DNA sequence: TGTGCCAGCAGTTTACGGCGCCCGTTGGTCGGGGAGCTGTTTTTT.

This rearrangement joins TRBV5-1 to TRBJ2-1, with 11 bases matching TRBD1. This CDR3 spans 16 amino acids. Trimming took 0 bases from V and 3 from J; bases not matched to a gene: 2. CDR1 is SGHRS, CDR2 YFSETQ, per germline. Here the CDR3 reads CASSLAGQGDYNEQFF. CDR3 sequence (DNA): TGCGCCAGCAGCTTGGCGGGACAGGGGGACTACAATGAGCAGTTCTTC. Based on the CDR3 plus reference TRBV5-1 and TRBJ2-1, the full variable domain is KAGVTQTPRYLIKTRGQQVTLSCSPISGHRSVSWYQQTPGQGLQFLFEYFSETQRNKGNFPGRFSGRQFSNSRSEMNVSTLELGDSALYLCASSLAGQGDYNEQFFGPGTRLTVL.

The J gene is TRBJ2-3, the V gene TRBV28, with D uncertain. Trimming took 2 bases from V and 2 from J, leaving 5 bases between them. Germline V gene data show CDR1 as MDHEN and CDR2 as SYDVKM. CDR3 length equals 13 residues. CDR3 DNA: TGTGCCAGCAGTTTAACAGACACAGATACGCAGTATTTT. It yields the protein CASSLTDTDTQYF.

The J gene is TRBJ2-2, the V gene TRBV7-9; TRBD2 agrees at 12 bases. Per the germline V gene, CDR1 is SEHNR and CDR2 is FQNEAQ (reference sequence). The J segment lost 4 bases and the V segment lost 6 bases, leaving 9 bases of the junction unmatched. The CDR3 totals 17 residues. For the CDR3, the DNA is TGTGCCAGCAGGTGGACTAGCGGGACGGAGGGCACCGGGGAGCTGTTTTTT. Amino acid sequence: CASRWTSGTEGTGELFF. Full variable domain (outside the CDR3, taken from reference TRBV7-9 and TRBJ2-2): DTGVSQNPRHKITKRGQNVTFRCDPISEHNRLYWYRQTLGQGPEFLTYFQNEAQLEKSRLLSDRFSAERPKGSFSTLEIQRTEQGDSAMYLCASRWTSGTEGTGELFFGEGSRLTVL.

The CDR3 reads CASSSQGTGNTIYF. DNA for the CDR3: TGTGCCAGCAGTTCGCAGGGCACCGGAAACACCATATATTTT. The V call is TRBV6-6, the J call TRBJ1-3; D possibly corresponds to TRBD1 (5 bases). The length of the CDR3 is 14 residues. Trimming removed 4 bases from V and 4 bases from J, with 11 bases in between. The germline CDR1 and CDR2 sequences are MNHNY and SVGAGI (reference sequence).

The chain links TRBV30 to TRBJ2-5, with D possibly being TRBD2 (5 bases). V lost 0 bases to trimming and J lost 4 bases, with 12 bases between them. The V gene's germline CDR1 is GTSNPN and CDR2 SVGIG (reference sequence). The CDR3 is 14 amino acids. This CDR3 reads CAWSVTGNGETQYF. DNA of the CDR3: TGTGCCTGGAGTGTAACGGGGAATGGAGAGACCCAGTACTTC.

The J gene is TRBJ2-7, the V gene TRBV5-1; perhaps TRBD2 as D (6 bases). This CDR3 comprises 15 residues. V was trimmed by 4 bases and J by 7 bases, leaving 21 bases between them. Germline V gives CDR1 SGHRS, CDR2 YFSETQ. For the CDR3, the DNA is TGCGCCAGCAGCGTGGAGGGACTCCGAAGTGGGGAGCAGTACTTC. Translation: CASSVEGLRSGEQYF.